This TCR beta chain stems from a study of blood T cell repertoires in COVID-19. This clone was counted only a few times. The repertoire was sequenced with immunoSEQ multiplex PCR; TCRdb's copy has only in-frame clones and lacks some. The sample has 250,000 to 300,000 clones; approximately 86% are singletons. The sequence was obtained from a woman in her twenties or thirties who had recovered from COVID-19. Sequencing was performed on PBMCs or T cells enriched from blood (not recorded which).

This chain's CDR3 is CASSQDQNSPWAFF. The DNA of the CDR3 is TGCGCCAGCAGCCAAGATCAAAACAGCCCCTGGGCTTTCTTT. V usage is TRBV4-1 and J usage is TRBJ1-1; D remains ambiguous. This CDR3 has 14 amino acids. Germline values: CDR1 MGHRA, CDR2 YSYEKL. With 0 bases removed from V and 11 bases from J, the gap between germline ends came to 16 bases.